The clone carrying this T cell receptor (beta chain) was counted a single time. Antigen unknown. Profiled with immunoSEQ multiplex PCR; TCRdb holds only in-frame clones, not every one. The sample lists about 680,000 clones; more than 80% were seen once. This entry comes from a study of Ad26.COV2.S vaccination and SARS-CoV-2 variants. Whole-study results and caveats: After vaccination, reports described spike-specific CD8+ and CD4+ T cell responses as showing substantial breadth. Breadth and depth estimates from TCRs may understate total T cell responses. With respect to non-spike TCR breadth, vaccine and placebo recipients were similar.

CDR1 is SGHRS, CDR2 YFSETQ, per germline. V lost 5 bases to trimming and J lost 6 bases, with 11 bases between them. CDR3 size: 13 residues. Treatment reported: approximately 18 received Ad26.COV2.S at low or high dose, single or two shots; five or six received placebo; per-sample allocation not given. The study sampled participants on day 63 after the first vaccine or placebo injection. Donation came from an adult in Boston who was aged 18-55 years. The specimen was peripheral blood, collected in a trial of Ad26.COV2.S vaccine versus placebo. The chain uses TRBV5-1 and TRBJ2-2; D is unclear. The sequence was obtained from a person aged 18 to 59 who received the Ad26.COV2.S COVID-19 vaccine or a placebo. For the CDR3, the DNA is TGCGCCAGCAGAATGCAGGTCCCCGGGGAGCTGTTTTTT. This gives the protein CASRMQVPGELFF.